This entry features one TCR beta chain sequence. Other nucleotide sequences from this sample produce the same CDR3. This sample stems from a study of OX40 agonist ivuxolimab in advanced cancers. Study-wide background: From roughly 20 to 79 years was the age range, with a mean of about 54 years, and approximately 84% were male. A history of anti-PD-1, anti-PD-L1 or anti-CTLA-4 therapy was acceptable, and approximately 39% had some.

Generated by immunoSEQ multiplex PCR, the TCRdb table keeps only in-frame clones and is missing some. The profile shows approximately 130,000 clones, just over 90% of them singletons. The CDR3 totals 13 residues. In germline, CDR1 is KGHSH, CDR2 LQKENI. Trimming removed 3 bases from V and 2 bases from J, with 7 bases in between. The chain carries TRBV18 and TRBJ1-1; tentatively, D is TRBD1 (5 bases). The TCR comes from an adult with an advanced solid tumor such as melanoma, head and neck, liver or kidney cancer. Specimen: CD4+ or CD8+ T cells sorted from blood, collected in a trial of the OX40 agonist ivuxolimab. DNA for the CDR3: TGTGCCAGCTCACCGGGGCAAAACACTGAAGCTTTCTTT. As protein: CASSPGQNTEAFF. Drawing the rest from reference TRBV18 and TRBJ1-1, the complete variable domain is NAGVMQNPRHLVRRRGQEARLRCSPMKGHSHVYWYRQLPEEGLKFMVYLQKENIIDESGMPKERFSAEFPKEGPSILRIQQVVRGDSAAYFCASSPGQNTEAFFGQGTRLTVV.